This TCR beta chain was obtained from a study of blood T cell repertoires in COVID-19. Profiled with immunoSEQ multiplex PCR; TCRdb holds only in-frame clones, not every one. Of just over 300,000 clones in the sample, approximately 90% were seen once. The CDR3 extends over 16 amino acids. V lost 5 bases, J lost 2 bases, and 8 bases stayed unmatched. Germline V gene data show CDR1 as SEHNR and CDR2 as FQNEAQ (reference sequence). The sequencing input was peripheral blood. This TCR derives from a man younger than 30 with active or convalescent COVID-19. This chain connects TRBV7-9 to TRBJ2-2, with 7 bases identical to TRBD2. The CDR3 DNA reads TGTGCCAGCAGCAATCCCGGGACTACCAACACCGGGGAGCTGTTTTTT. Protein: CASSNPGTTNTGELFF.